The 11 T cell receptor beta chains below come from one sample, sequenced in a study of shared clonotypes between healthy human individuals. The protocol was immunoSEQ multiplex PCR, while the TCRdb copy is restricted to in-frame clones and leaves out a portion. Among a few hundred thousand clones listed, 65% were seen once. Sequenced material: memory CD4+ T cells sorted from blood. Subset reported: CD45RA-negative fraction. These receptors all stem from a man younger than 40 in good health.

V and J are TRBV5-6 and TRBJ2-1; possibly TRBD1 for D (6 bases). Trimming cost V 2 bases and J 7 bases, with 19 bases left between them. The CDR3 is 16 amino acids. Germline CDR1 SGHDT, CDR2 YYEEEE. CDR3 region: CASSFYRESRANEQFF. The DNA for the CDR3 is TGTGCCAGCAGCTTTTACAGGGAAAGTAGGGCGAATGAGCAGTTCTTC.

This sequence joins TRBV29-1 and TRBJ2-3, with 7 bases fitting TRBD1. V shed 6 bases and J 8 bases; nucleotides not matched to a gene: 11. This CDR3 region has 13 residues. The germline CDR1 and CDR2 sequences are SQVTM and ANQGSEA. CDR3 in amino acids: CSVVPGTARTQYF. The CDR3, as DNA: TGCAGCGTGGTCCCCGGGACAGCTCGTACGCAGTATTTT.

The J gene is TRBJ2-2, the V gene TRBV19, with D possibly being TRBD1 (5 bases). Germline values: CDR1 LNHDA, CDR2 SQIVND (reference sequence). This CDR3 is 14 amino acids long. With 3 bases removed from V and 5 bases from J, the gap between germline ends came to 10 bases. The CDR3 loop reads CASSMTVSTGELFF. The CDR3, as DNA: TGTGCCAGTAGTATGACAGTGTCAACCGGGGAGCTGTTTTTT.

The CDR3: CASSEREVSYNEQFF. In DNA form, the CDR3 reads TGCGCCAGCAGCGAGCGGGAGGTATCCTACAATGAGCAGTTCTTC. The chain employs TRBV5-1 and TRBJ2-1; 9 bases map to TRBD2. The ends lost 4 bases at V and 1 base at J; junction bases unmatched: 3. Per germline, CDR1 SGHRS and CDR2 YFSETQ. The CDR3 has 15 residues.

The chain combines TRBV6-5 with TRBJ2-7, with D possibly TRBD1 on 5 matching bases. V lost 2 bases to trimming and J lost 6 bases, with 14 bases between them. This CDR3 is 14 amino acids long. Germline CDR1 reads MNHEY; CDR2 reads SVGAGI. The CDR3 here is CASSYGAGLSEQYF. CDR3 bases: TGTGCCAGCAGTTACGGCGCAGGGTTGAGCGAGCAGTACTTC.

The table lists this clone with a count of one. The CDR3 nucleotides read TGCAGCGTTCAAGGTATAGGGACAGGGGTGGACTCCTACGAGCAGTACTTC. The encoded protein is CSVQGIGTGVDSYEQYF. The V gene is TRBV29-1, the J gene TRBJ2-7, with TRBD1 identical over 10 bases. Germline CDR1 is SQVTM and CDR2 is ANQGSEA. J lost 0 bases, V lost 5 bases, and 13 bases had no gene match. The CDR3 extends over 17 amino acids.

This chain connects TRBV2 to TRBJ2-1, with TRBD2 matching over 14 bases. The CDR3 extends over 16 amino acids. Germline-derived CDR1 and CDR2 are SNHLY and FYNNEI. The V segment lost 7 bases and the J segment 7 bases; nucleotides outside the gene matches: 9. CDR3 sequence reads: CASMMRLAGGGNEQFF. The CDR3 DNA sequence: TGTGCCAGCATGATGCGACTAGCGGGAGGGGGGAATGAGCAGTTCTTC.

This clone was recorded at least ten times. This chain joins TRBV28 and TRBJ2-6, with D possibly being TRBD2 (5 bases). The CDR3 spans 16 residues. Trimming pared 7 bases from V and 0 bases from J, leaving 13 bases between. Per the germline V gene, CDR1 is MDHEN and CDR2 is SYDVKM. CDR3 sequence reads: CASTPLGVSGANVLTF. The CDR3 region has the DNA TGTGCCAGCACCCCACTCGGGGTCTCTGGGGCCAACGTCCTGACTTTC. The full variable domain, in which reference TRBV28 and TRBJ2-6 provide the parts outside the CDR3, is DVKVTQSSRYLVKRTGEKVFLECVQDMDHENMFWYRQDPGLGLRLIYFSYDVKMKEKGDIPEGYSVSREKKERFSLILESASTNQTSMYLCASTPLGVSGANVLTFGAGSRLTVL.

This chain connects TRBV11-3 to TRBJ2-1; possible D gene TRBD2, 8 bases. The germline gives CDR1 SGHNT, CDR2 YENEEA. Trimming shortened V by 4 bases and J by 4 bases, and 23 bases separated the two germline ends. CDR3 length equals 18 residues. The CDR3 region has the DNA TGTGCCAGCAGCTCACCGACAGGGAAGGCTAGCGGGTACAATGAGCAGTTCTTC. Amino acids: CASSSPTGKASGYNEQFF.

The chain employs TRBV7-9 and TRBJ1-1; D gene unclear. V was pared by 1 base and J by 1 base, with 7 bases between. CDR1 and CDR2 (germline): SEHNR, FQNEAQ (reference sequence). This CDR3 contains 14 residues. The CDR3 nucleotides read TGTGCCAGCAGCTTAGGGTCCCCGAACACTGAAGCTTTCTTT. As protein: CASSLGSPNTEAFF.

This clone was seen a handful of times. The V call is TRBV6-1, the J call TRBJ1-5; D unclear. The CDR3 consists of 11 residues. Per the germline V gene, CDR1 is MNHNS and CDR2 is SASEGT. Deletions cut 2 bases from V and 9 bases from J, with 5 bases between. The CDR3 loop is CASSEYSPQHF. The CDR3 coding sequence is TGTGCCAGCAGTGAATATTCGCCCCAGCATTTT.